This paragraph reports one T cell receptor (beta chain). Its antigen is as yet unknown. The data are from a study of T cells in localized non-small cell lung cancer. V was pared by 0 bases and J by 3 bases, with 0 bases of the junction left unmatched. Germline CDR1 reads SGHTA; CDR2 reads FQGTGA. CDR3 length: 16 amino acids. Overall study findings and caveats: Adjacent lung was found to contain a median approximately 60 of the top 100 tumor clones. Tumor trailed uninvolved adjacent lung in T cell clonality, which peaked there.

Only in-frame clones appear in the TCRdb table, and some are missing; sequencing was by immunoSEQ multiplex PCR. Altogether about 40,000 clones are present, about 90% being singletons, with the ten largest covering about 6.4%. The source of this sequence is a man aged 35 to 69 with stage I lung adenocarcinoma. The V gene is TRBV7-3, the J gene TRBJ2-5; 14 bases are a match to TRBD2. The source material was peripheral blood, sampled before any cancer treatment. The CDR3 spells CASSLTGLAGEETQYF. CDR3 nucleotide sequence: TGTGCCAGCAGCTTAACGGGACTAGCGGGGGAAGAGACCCAGTACTTC.